The 26 T cell receptor beta chains given below trace back to one sample, sequenced in a study of chemoradiotherapy in HPV16-positive cancers (dated by TCRdb to between 2021 and 2022). Library prep was done by the immunoSEQ multiplex PCR assay. TCRdb re-hosts the immuneACCESS table, in-frame sequences only. Its copies lack some clones; in the studies checked, an unresolved V gene accounts for under half of them, and the cause for the rest is not known. This sample comprises tens of thousands of clones, roughly nine tenths of them detected only once. Of the sample, under 2.5% falls within the top ten clones. The sequenced sample was blood, obtained from a patient who underwent chemoradiotherapy. Receptor source: a human donor with HPV-associated anogenital cancer.

This chain links TRBV5-1 with TRBJ1-2; D is uncertain. Trimming took 4 bases from V and 2 from J, leaving 12 bases between them. The germline V gene encodes CDR1 SGHRS and CDR2 YFSETQ. The CDR3 loop spans 14 amino acids. The CDR3 region is CASSISFGNYGYTF. The CDR3 nucleotides are TGCGCCAGCAGCATTTCGTTTGGGAACTATGGCTACACCTTC.

The gene calls are TRBV7-2 and TRBJ1-5; D unclear. Germline CDR1 SGHTA, CDR2 FQGNSA. V lost 4 bases to trimming and J lost 6 bases, with 10 bases between them. CDR3 size: 13 residues. The CDR3 sequence is CASSSLEGQPQHF. The CDR3 region has the DNA TGTGCCAGCAGCTCACTCGAGGGTCAGCCCCAGCATTTT.

The chain has TRBV12-5 and TRBJ2-1; TRBD1 aligns across 7 bases. V gave up 4 bases and J gave up 7 bases; unmatched junction bases: 4. Looked up from germline, CDR1 is LGHNT and CDR2 is FRNRAP. CDR3 length: 13 residues. The CDR3 nucleotides read TGTGCTAGTGGTTCGGGACAGACAAATGAGCAGTTCTTC. It yields the protein CASGSGQTNEQFF.

CDR3 residues: CASRLTGGSTTNEKLFF. The CDR3 region has the DNA TGCGCCAGCAGGCTGACAGGGGGCTCCACAACTAATGAAAAACTGTTTTTT. The J gene is TRBJ1-4, the V gene TRBV5-1, with 10 bases identical to TRBD1. CDR1 is SGHRS and CDR2 is YFSETQ in the germline V gene. The CDR3 runs 17 residues. J gave up 0 bases and V 5 bases, and 7 bases lay outside the gene matches.

V gene TRBV4-2 combines with J gene TRBJ2-2, with D possibly being TRBD2 (7 bases). Trimming took 1 base from V and 3 from J, leaving 12 bases between them. Germline CDR1 LGHNA, CDR2 YNFKEQ. CDR3 size: 16 residues. The CDR3 loop reads CASSQVGGRDTGELFF. The CDR3 nucleotides are TGTGCCAGCAGCCAAGTGGGGGGGCGCGACACCGGGGAGCTGTTTTTT.

The J gene is TRBJ2-2, the V gene TRBV10-3, with unresolved D. The V and J ends lost 2 bases and 6 bases respectively, with 4 bases between them. CDR1 is ENHRY and CDR2 is SYGVKD in the germline V gene. This CDR3 comprises 12 residues. CDR3: CAISEGSGELFF. The CDR3 nucleotides are TGTGCCATCAGTGAGGGGTCCGGGGAGCTGTTTTTT.

The V gene is TRBV28, the J gene TRBJ1-2, with a possible D match to TRBD1 (6 bases). Trimming took 5 bases from V and 4 from J, leaving 17 bases between them. CDR1 MDHEN and CDR2 SYDVKM come from the germline V gene. This CDR3 has 15 amino acids. The CDR3 loop reads CASSTPSWTAYGYTF. CDR3 bases: TGTGCCAGCAGTACTCCTTCCTGGACAGCCTATGGCTACACCTTC.

The gene calls are TRBV7-6 and TRBJ2-5; the D gene could be TRBD1 or TRBD2 (5 bases each). The length of the CDR3 is 13 residues. The V gene's germline CDR1 is SGHVS and CDR2 FNYEAQ. V was pared by 5 bases and J by 3 bases, with 10 bases between. DNA for the CDR3: TGTGCCAGCAGCCCGGGGACGGAAGAGACCCAGTACTTC. Its protein is CASSPGTEETQYF. Supplemented by reference TRBV7-6 and TRBJ2-5, the full variable domain reads GAGVSQSPRYKVTKRGQDVALRCDPISGHVSLYWYRQALGQGPEFLTYFNYEAQQDKSGLPNDRFSAERPEGSISTLTIQRTEQRDSAMYRCASSPGTEETQYFGPGTRLLVL.

This chain joins TRBV5-1 and TRBJ1-2; no definite D call. With 5 bases removed from V and 2 bases from J, the gap between germline ends came to 13 bases. The CDR3 runs 14 residues. The germline CDR1 and CDR2 sequences are SGHRS and YFSETQ. The CDR3 protein is CASRLTVVNYGYTF. The CDR3 DNA follows: TGCGCCAGCAGGCTCACTGTAGTGAACTATGGCTACACCTTC.

The rearrangement uses TRBV7-8 and TRBJ1-1; D gene unclear. The CDR3 totals 13 residues. V lost 1 base, J lost 6 bases, and 9 bases lay in between. Germline loops: CDR1 SGHVS, CDR2 FQNEAQ. The CDR3 DNA sequence: TGTGCCAGCAGCTTAGTAGGTAGCCCTGAAGCTTTCTTT. Translating gives CASSLVGSPEAFF.

The chain recombines TRBV9 with TRBJ2-7; 7 bases align to TRBD1. The V segment lost 3 bases and the J segment 3 bases; nucleotides outside the gene matches: 12. The CDR3 runs to 16 residues. The V gene's germline CDR1 is SGDLS and CDR2 YYNGEE. The CDR3 loop is CASSEGATGVGYEQYF. For the CDR3, the DNA is TGTGCCAGCAGCGAGGGGGCTACAGGGGTCGGCTACGAGCAGTACTTC.

V usage is TRBV7-2 and J usage is TRBJ2-3; D gene ambiguous. The CDR3 extends over 14 amino acids. Germline V lookup: CDR1 SGHTA, CDR2 FQGNSA. With 2 bases removed from V and 3 bases from J, the gap between germline ends came to 9 bases. CDR3 loop: CASSLSSRTDTQYF. CDR3 nucleotide sequence: TGTGCCAGCAGCTTATCTTCTAGGACAGATACGCAGTATTTT.

This clone is a singleton in its sample. V usage is TRBV6-5 and J usage is TRBJ1-1; the match to TRBD1 covers 8 bases. Germline V CDR1 and CDR2: MNHEY, SVGAGI. The CDR3 is 14 amino acids. The V and J ends lost 5 bases and 4 bases, in that order; junction bases with no gene match: 6. CDR3: CASSPRTGSTEAFF. The CDR3 coding sequence is TGTGCCAGCAGTCCCAGGACAGGGAGCACTGAAGCTTTCTTT.

The V and J genes are TRBV7-2 and TRBJ1-1; a weak D match, TRBD1 (5 bases). The CDR3 length is 14 residues. Germline CDR1 and CDR2: SGHTA and FQGNSA. With 2 bases removed from V and 10 bases from J, the gap between germline ends came to 17 bases. The CDR3: CASSLLGTENRAFF. CDR3 bases: TGTGCCAGCAGCTTACTCGGGACGGAGAATAGAGCTTTCTTT. Full variable domain (remainder filled in from reference TRBV7-2 and TRBJ1-1): GAGVSQSPSNKVTEKGKDVELRCDPISGHTALYWYRQSLGQGLEFLIYFQGNSAPDKSGLPSDRFSAERTGGSVSTLTIQRTQQEDSAVYLCASSLLGTENRAFFGQGTRLTVV.

The chain combines TRBV10-2 with TRBJ1-4; perhaps TRBD1 as D (6 bases). CDR3 length equals 16 residues. Germline-derived CDR1 and CDR2 are WSHSY and SAAADI. V was clipped by 0 bases and J by 5 bases, with 13 bases between them. CDR3 coding DNA: TGCGCCAGCAGTGAGTCGCAGGCTAGGGGGAATGAAAAACTGTTTTTT. Protein sequence: CASSESQARGNEKLFF.

The rearrangement uses TRBV4-2 and TRBJ2-1; the D is unclear. Germline CDR1 reads LGHNA; CDR2 reads YNFKEQ. V lost 6 bases and J lost 8, with 17 bases in between. This CDR3 is built from 14 residues. This CDR3 reads CASRSTEMSDEQFF. The DNA of the CDR3 is TGTGCCAGCAGATCGACCGAGATGTCAGATGAGCAGTTCTTC.

J is TRBJ2-1 and V is TRBV19; D is perhaps TRBD2 (5 bases). The CDR3 length is 14 residues. Germline CDR1 is LNHDA and CDR2 is SQIVND (reference sequence). With 7 bases removed from V and 9 bases from J, the gap between germline ends came to 19 bases. The CDR3 region has the DNA TGTGCCAGTAAATTCAGCGGCCCTCTGGGTGAGCAGTTCTTC. This encodes CASKFSGPLGEQFF.

This clone was recorded only once. The gene calls are TRBV2 and TRBJ2-1; D uncertain. This CDR3 is 13 amino acids long. CDR1 and CDR2 (germline): SNHLY, FYNNEI. Trimming took 0 bases from V and 2 from J, leaving 2 bases between them. CDR3 protein: CASSEATYNEQFF. The CDR3 nucleotides are TGTGCCAGCAGTGAAGCAACCTACAATGAGCAGTTCTTC.

The V and J genes are TRBV7-9 and TRBJ1-6, with unresolved D. Per the germline V gene, CDR1 is SEHNR and CDR2 is FQNEAQ (reference sequence). V lost 5 bases to trimming and J lost 10 bases, with 6 bases between them. The CDR3 totals 11 residues. Here the CDR3 DNA reads TGTGCCAGCAGCCTCGACTCACCCCTCCACTTT. Amino acids: CASSLDSPLHF.

The chain couples TRBV14 to TRBJ1-2; D not resolved. Germline CDR1 SGHDN, CDR2 FVKESK. CDR3 length equals 14 residues. The germline V and J ends were trimmed by 2 bases and 4 bases, with 11 bases remaining between them. For the CDR3, the DNA is TGTGCCAGCAGCCAACTCAACCCAGGCTATGGCTACACCTTC. It codes for CASSQLNPGYGYTF.

This clone was counted a single time. The rearrangement links TRBV11-2 to TRBJ2-5; TRBD1 might be the D (5 bases). The CDR3 length is 15 residues. Germline assignment: CDR1 SGHAT and CDR2 FQNNGV. Trimming shortened V by 1 base and J by 5 bases, and 14 bases separated the two germline ends. The CDR3 loop is CASSLVVGPWETQYF. Here the CDR3 DNA reads TGTGCCAGCAGCTTAGTTGTGGGGCCCTGGGAGACCCAGTACTTC.

The chain carries TRBV19 and TRBJ2-6; D possibly corresponds to TRBD1 (6 bases). This CDR3 has 15 amino acids. Looked up from germline, CDR1 is LNHDA and CDR2 is SQIVND (reference sequence). Trimming cost V 1 base and J 4 bases, with 8 bases left between them. DNA of the CDR3: TGTGCCAGTAGTATAGCAGGGGCCGGGGCCAACGTCCTGACTTTC. Residues: CASSIAGAGANVLTF.

The chain is built from TRBV7-8 and TRBJ1-3; possible D gene TRBD1, 5 bases. CDR3 size: 16 residues. V was clipped by 5 bases and J by 2 bases, with 16 bases between them. CDR1 is SGHVS and CDR2 is FQNEAQ in the germline V gene. The CDR3 DNA reads TGTGCCAGCAGCCCGAGAAGTGGAGGGGCTGGAAACACCATATATTTT. Translating it yields CASSPRSGGAGNTIYF.

The V call is TRBV28, the J call TRBJ2-6; D possibly corresponds to TRBD1 (5 bases). The germline V gene encodes CDR1 MDHEN and CDR2 SYDVKM. The V end lost 3 bases, the J end lost 0 bases, and 9 bases lay between the germline ends. CDR3 length equals 16 residues. CDR3 region: CASSFQGFSGANVLTF. The CDR3 DNA reads TGTGCCAGCAGTTTTCAGGGTTTCTCTGGGGCCAACGTCCTGACTTTC.

This chain connects TRBV5-1 to TRBJ2-1; 8 bases line up with TRBD1. The CDR3 has 15 amino acids. Germline V lookup: CDR1 SGHRS, CDR2 YFSETQ. The junction had 1 base not matched to a gene; V was cut back by 2 bases and J by 0 bases. The CDR3 region has the DNA TGCGCCAGCAGCTTTACAGGGGGCTCCTACAATGAGCAGTTCTTC. It yields the protein CASSFTGGSYNEQFF.

The genes are TRBV13 and TRBJ1-6, with D possibly TRBD1 on 5 matching bases. CDR3 size: 16 residues. Germline CDR1 PRHDT, CDR2 FYEKMQ (reference sequence). Trimming stripped 1 base from V and 6 bases from J, with 13 bases between. CDR3 in DNA: TGTGCCAGCAGCTTAGCTTGGGGGGACGGTAATTCACCCCTCCACTTT. It encodes CASSLAWGDGNSPLHF.